Sequencing of this T cell receptor (beta chain) was carried out in a study of shared clonotypes between healthy human individuals. CD45RO-negative, CCR7-selected cells formed the naive CD8 fraction, which excluded terminally differentiated effector memory CD45RA+ cells. The CDR3 runs 14 residues. Germline values: CDR1 MNHEY, CDR2 SMNVEV (reference sequence). V gave up 5 bases and J gave up 6 bases, with 16 bases separating them. About this clone: Its specificity is unknown.

Only in-frame clones appear in the TCRdb table, and some are missing; sequencing was by immunoSEQ multiplex PCR. The sample shows about 2.1 million clones, about 93% of them seen only once. Study-wide findings and caveats: The study generally estimated greater richness for naive than memory subsets.

Sequenced material: naive CD8+ T cells from PBMCs. The chain carries TRBV27 and TRBJ1-2; D remains ambiguous. The receptor was derived from a man aged 18 to 29 in good health. Some clones in this sample may be carry-over from other donors' samples. For the CDR3, the DNA is TGTGCCAGCAGTCCAGAGGACGGACCCAATGGCTACACCTTC. Translation gives CASSPEDGPNGYTF.